The 21 T cell receptor beta chains reported below all come from one sample, sequenced in a study of CD8 T cells in Susac syndrome. When the RNA was reverse transcribed, random hexamers were used with an input of roughly 0.45 to 1 ug. MiXCR was run by TCRdb on the immunoSEQ multiplex PCR reads, yielding one entry per CDR3 protein. The sample carries around 170,000 distinct CDR3 sequences, about 95% recorded once. The sequencing sample was made of CD8+ T cells from PBMCs. These receptors all stem from a human donor with multiple sclerosis.

The genes are TRBV4-1 and TRBJ2-3, with 10 bases fitting TRBD1. From germline, CDR1 is MGHRA and CDR2 YSYEKL. This CDR3 has 16 amino acids. V shed 4 bases, J shed 6 bases, and the junction held 10 bases outside the gene matches. CDR3 coding DNA: TGCGCCAGCAGCCCGGAGGGGACAGGGGACACGGATACGCAGTATTTT. Its translation is CASSPEGTGDTDTQYF.

This clonotype was picked up a small number of times. This chain uses TRBV7-6 with TRBJ2-1; TRBD2 is a possible D gene (5 bases). Trimming pared 8 bases from V and 6 bases from J, leaving 11 bases between. Germline V gives CDR1 SGHVS, CDR2 FNYEAQ. The CDR3 totals 12 residues. The CDR3 bases are TGTGCCAGCTCTCTAGCCGCCAATGAGCAGTTCTTC. This codes for CASSLAANEQFF.

A few counts support this clonotype. The V and J genes are TRBV19 and TRBJ2-6; D may be TRBD1 or TRBD2 (6 bases each). V lost 3 bases and J 4 bases, leaving 10 bases between the germline ends. Per the germline V gene, CDR1 is LNHDA and CDR2 is SQIVND (reference sequence). The CDR3 has 15 amino acids. The CDR3 sequence is CASSIGGSGANVLTF. The DNA of the CDR3 is TGTGCCAGTAGTATCGGGGGCTCCGGGGCCAACGTCCTGACTTTC.

On this clonotype itself: A junction boundary mismatches the germline segment, possibly from a read error. The genes are TRBV6-2 or TRBV6-3 and TRBJ1-5; TRBD1 matches 7 bases. Germline V gene data show CDR1 as MNHEY and CDR2 as SVGEGT. The CDR3 totals 14 residues. The CDR3 nucleotides are TGTGCCAGCAGTAGGGGACAGAAGAATCGGCCCCAGCATTTT. This encodes CASSRGQKNRPQHF.

This clonotype was seen a single time. The chain couples TRBV11-2 to TRBJ2-5; possible D gene TRBD2, 6 bases. This CDR3 contains 18 residues. With 1 base removed from V and 0 bases from J, the gap between germline ends came to 18 bases. Per the germline V gene, CDR1 is SGHAT and CDR2 is FQNNGV. The CDR3: CASSLVYGGTGDQETQYF. In DNA, the CDR3 is TGTGCCAGCAGCTTAGTTTATGGGGGGACGGGGGACCAAGAGACCCAGTACTTC.

This chain connects TRBV27 to TRBJ1-1; D is unclear. V was shortened by 4 bases and J by 2 bases, with 8 bases between the two germline ends. Germline V gives CDR1 MNHEY, CDR2 SMNVEV (reference sequence). This CDR3 spans 13 amino acids. CDR3 region: CASSWQRNTEAFF. The CDR3 DNA is TGTGCCAGCAGTTGGCAAAGAAACACTGAAGCTTTCTTT.

This chain connects TRBV13 to TRBJ2-7; D may be TRBD1 (6 bases). V was cut by 3 bases and J by 3 bases, with 12 bases left in between. The germline V gene has CDR1 PRHDT and CDR2 FYEKMQ (reference sequence). This CDR3 spans 14 amino acids. CDR3 nucleotide sequence: TGTGCCAGCAGCTTGGGGGACAACCGCTACGAGCAGTACTTC. Translating it yields CASSLGDNRYEQYF.

The table lists this clonotype with a count of one. This chain links TRBV2 with TRBJ2-7, with 7 bases lining up with TRBD2. The CDR3 runs to 14 residues. Germline V gives CDR1 SNHLY, CDR2 FYNNEI. V lost 6 bases to trimming and J lost 2 bases; unmatched junction nucleotides: 7. This CDR3 reads CASRKTSTAYEQYF. The CDR3 DNA reads TGTGCCAGCAGGAAGACTAGCACGGCCTACGAGCAGTACTTC.

The genes are TRBV27 and TRBJ2-7; D gene ambiguous. Germline V lookup: CDR1 MNHEY, CDR2 SMNVEV (reference sequence). V was clipped by 2 bases and J by 6 bases, with 14 bases between them. This CDR3 is 14 amino acids long. CDR3 region: CASSLVSAAGEQYF. The CDR3 DNA reads TGTGCCAGCAGTTTAGTGAGTGCGGCAGGCGAGCAGTACTTC.

The chain uses TRBV9 and TRBJ1-2; possible D gene TRBD1, 5 bases. Per germline, CDR1 SGDLS and CDR2 YYNGEE. This CDR3 is built from 13 residues. V was shortened by 4 bases and J by 10 bases, with 17 bases between the two germline ends. The CDR3 region has the DNA TGTGCCAGCAGCCCCGGGGACCGTAATGTCTACACCTTC. Its translation is CASSPGDRNVYTF.

This clonotype was seen just once. The chain carries TRBV7-9 and TRBJ1-1; D unresolved. Trimming took off 4 bases at V and 4 bases at J, with 7 bases between the two ends. Germline CDR1 is SEHNR and CDR2 is FQNEAQ (reference sequence). The CDR3 length is 12 residues. CDR3 region: CASSYGPTEAFF. The CDR3 DNA reads TGTGCCAGCAGCTACGGGCCCACTGAAGCTTTCTTT.

This chain links TRBV7-9 with TRBJ2-5; 8 bases are shared with TRBD1. With V trimmed by 3 bases and J by 5 bases, 8 bases remained unmatched. The CDR3 runs to 15 residues. Germline CDR1 is SEHNR and CDR2 is FQNEAQ (reference sequence). The CDR3 sequence: CASSFYRTGRETQYF. Written as DNA, the CDR3 is TGTGCCAGCAGCTTCTACAGGACAGGGCGGGAGACCCAGTACTTC. Complete variable domain (other parts from reference TRBV7-9 and TRBJ2-5): DTGVSQNPRHKITKRGQNVTFRCDPISEHNRLYWYRQTLGQGPEFLTYFQNEAQLEKSRLLSDRFSAERPKGSFSTLEIQRTEQGDSAMYLCASSFYRTGRETQYFGPGTRLLVL.

This chain links TRBV29-1 with TRBJ1-2; D is undetermined. The length of the CDR3 is 10 residues. CDR1 and CDR2 from the germline V gene are SQVTM and ANQGSEA. Trimming took 6 bases from V and 8 from J, leaving 10 bases between them. CDR3 sequence (DNA): TGCAGCGTGCCCCTCTCCGGCTACACCTTC. Its translation is CSVPLSGYTF.

The CDR3 DNA follows: TGTGCCAGCAGCCGACAGGGGGACTACGAGCAGTACTTC. It is translated as CASSRQGDYEQYF. The chain employs TRBV27 and TRBJ2-7; 9 bases fit TRBD1. The CDR3 is 13 residues long. V shed 6 bases and J 3 bases; nucleotides not matched to a gene: 3. The germline V gene has CDR1 MNHEY and CDR2 SMNVEV (reference sequence).

V usage is TRBV7-9 and J usage is TRBJ2-3; TRBD2 aligns across 7 bases. Germline V gene data show CDR1 as SEHNR and CDR2 as FQNEAQ (reference sequence). V shed 5 bases, J shed 0 bases, and the junction held 11 bases outside the gene matches. The CDR3 extends over 17 amino acids. CDR3 protein: CASSASLGGVSTDTQYF. The DNA for the CDR3 is TGTGCCAGCAGCGCCAGCTTGGGGGGGGTGAGCACAGATACGCAGTATTTT.

This chain links TRBV4-1 with TRBJ2-7; D ambiguous. Looked up from germline, CDR1 is MGHRA and CDR2 is YSYEKL. This CDR3 is built from 15 residues. Trimming removed 1 base at V and 1 base at J, with 11 bases between. The DNA for the CDR3 is TGCGCCAGCAGCCAAGTGGGCGCATGGTCCTACGAGCAGTACTTC. Translated, it gives CASSQVGAWSYEQYF.

The J gene is TRBJ2-5, the V gene TRBV9, with a tentative D call TRBD2 (5 bases). Per germline, CDR1 SGDLS and CDR2 YYNGEE. The V and J ends lost 0 bases and 5 bases respectively, with 11 bases between them. CDR3 length equals 14 residues. CDR3 DNA: TGTGCCAGCAGCGTAGCGGGGTCCCGGGAGACCCAGTACTTC. Translation gives CASSVAGSRETQYF.

CDR3 nucleotide sequence: TGCGCCAGCAGCCAAGAACGAGGGGGGCTAGCCAAAAACATTCAGTACTTC. Translation gives CASSQERGGLAKNIQYF. This sequence joins TRBV4-1 and TRBJ2-4; D may correspond to TRBD1 or TRBD2 (6 bases each). Germline CDR1 is MGHRA and CDR2 is YSYEKL. The ends were cut back, 0 bases at V and 0 bases at J, with 12 bases in the middle. The CDR3 length is 17 residues.

V usage is TRBV29-1 and J usage is TRBJ2-3; 8 nucleotides align to TRBD2. Germline CDR1 reads SQVTM; CDR2 reads ANQGSEA. The V and J ends lost 6 bases and 6 bases, in that order; junction bases with no gene match: 14. This CDR3 contains 15 residues. CDR3 bases: TGCAGCGTATTGATAGCGGGGTTCAAGATGGATACGCAGTATTTT. Protein: CSVLIAGFKMDTQYF.

The V gene is TRBV19, the J gene TRBJ2-1, with TRBD2 identical over 9 bases. CDR1 LNHDA and CDR2 SQIVND come from the germline V gene (reference sequence). This CDR3 region has 15 residues. Trimming at V came to 7 bases and at J to 2 bases, leaving 6 bases not matched to a gene. The CDR3: CASTASGGTYNEQFF. The CDR3 DNA follows: TGTGCCAGTACCGCAAGCGGGGGGACCTACAATGAGCAGTTCTTC.

V usage is TRBV6-5 and J usage is TRBJ2-2, with TRBD1 as a possible D gene (5 bases). Germline V gene lookup returns CDR1 MNHEY and CDR2 SVGAGI. CDR3 length: 12 amino acids. V was trimmed by 5 bases and J by 4 bases, leaving 5 bases between them. The CDR3 DNA reads TGTGCCAGCAGTGACAGCACCGGGGAGCTGTTTTTT. This codes for CASSDSTGELFF.